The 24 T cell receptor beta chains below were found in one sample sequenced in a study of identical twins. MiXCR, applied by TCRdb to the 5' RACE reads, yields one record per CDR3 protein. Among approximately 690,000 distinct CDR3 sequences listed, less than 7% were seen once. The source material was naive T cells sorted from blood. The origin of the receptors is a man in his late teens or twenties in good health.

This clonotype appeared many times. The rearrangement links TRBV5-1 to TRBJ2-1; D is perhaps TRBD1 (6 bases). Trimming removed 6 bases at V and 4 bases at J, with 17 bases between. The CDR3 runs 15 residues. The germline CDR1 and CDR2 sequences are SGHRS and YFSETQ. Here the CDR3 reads CASTLTGPPYNEQFF. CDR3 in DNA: TGCGCCAGCACTCTAACAGGGCCCCCTTACAATGAGCAGTTCTTC.

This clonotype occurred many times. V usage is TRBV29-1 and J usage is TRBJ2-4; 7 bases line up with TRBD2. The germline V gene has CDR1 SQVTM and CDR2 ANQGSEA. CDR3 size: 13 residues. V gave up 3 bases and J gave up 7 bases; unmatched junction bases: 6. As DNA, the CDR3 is TGCAGCGTTGAGGAAAGTAGCGGGAACATTCAGTACTTC. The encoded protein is CSVEESSGNIQYF.

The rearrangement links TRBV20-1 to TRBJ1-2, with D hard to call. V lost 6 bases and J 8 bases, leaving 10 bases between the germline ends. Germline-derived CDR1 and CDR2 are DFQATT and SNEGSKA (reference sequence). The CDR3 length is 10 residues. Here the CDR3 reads CSAYDVGYTF. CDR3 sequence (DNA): TGCAGTGCGTACGATGTCGGCTACACCTTC.

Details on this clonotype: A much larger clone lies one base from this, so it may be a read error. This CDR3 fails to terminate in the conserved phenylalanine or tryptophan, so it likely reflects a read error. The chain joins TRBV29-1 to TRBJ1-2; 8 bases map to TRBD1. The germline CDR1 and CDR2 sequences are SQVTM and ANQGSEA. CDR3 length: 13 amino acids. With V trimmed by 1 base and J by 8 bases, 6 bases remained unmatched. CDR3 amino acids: CSVEGPGGRGYTV. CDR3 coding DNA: TGCAGCGTTGAAGGTCCAGGGGGCCGGGGCTACACCGTC.

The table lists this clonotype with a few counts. The CDR3 nucleotides are TGCAGTGCTATGACGGGACGCTCGAACACTGAAGCTTTCTTT. Encoded protein: CSAMTGRSNTEAFF. V gene TRBV20-1 combines with J gene TRBJ1-1; possible D gene TRBD1, 5 bases. Looked up from germline, CDR1 is DFQATT and CDR2 is SNEGSKA (reference sequence). Trimming shortened V by 4 bases and J by 1 base, and 13 bases separated the two germline ends. The CDR3 contains 14 residues.

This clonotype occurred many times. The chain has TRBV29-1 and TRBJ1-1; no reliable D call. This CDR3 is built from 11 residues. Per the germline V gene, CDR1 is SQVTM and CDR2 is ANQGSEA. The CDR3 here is CSEARGTEAFF. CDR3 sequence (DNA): TGCAGTGAAGCGAGAGGGACTGAAGCTTTCTTT.

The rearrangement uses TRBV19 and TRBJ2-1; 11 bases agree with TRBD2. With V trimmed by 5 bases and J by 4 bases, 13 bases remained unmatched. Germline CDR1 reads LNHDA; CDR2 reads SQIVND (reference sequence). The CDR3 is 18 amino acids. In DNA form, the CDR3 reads TGTGCCAGTAGTGAAACTAGCGGGAGAGTGCAGTTTTACAATGAGCAGTTCTTC. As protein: CASSETSGRVQFYNEQFF.

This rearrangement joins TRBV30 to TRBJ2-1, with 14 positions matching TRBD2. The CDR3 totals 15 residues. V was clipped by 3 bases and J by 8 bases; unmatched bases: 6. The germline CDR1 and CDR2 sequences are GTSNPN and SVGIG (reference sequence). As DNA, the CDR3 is TGTGCCTGGAGATTCGGGACTAGCGGGAGCGATGAGCAGTTCTTC. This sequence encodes CAWRFGTSGSDEQFF.

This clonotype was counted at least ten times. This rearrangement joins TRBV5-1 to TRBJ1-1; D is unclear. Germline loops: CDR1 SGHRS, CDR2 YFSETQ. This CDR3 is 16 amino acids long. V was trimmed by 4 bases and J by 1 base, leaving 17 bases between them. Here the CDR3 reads CASSPSGRRGNTEAFF. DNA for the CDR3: TGCGCCAGCAGCCCCTCCGGGCGGCGGGGGAACACTGAAGCTTTCTTT.

CDR3 sequence: CAISSPDRSSGNTIYF. CDR3 DNA sequence: TGTGCCATCAGTTCTCCCGACCGTTCCTCTGGAAACACCATATATTTT. This sequence joins TRBV10-3 and TRBJ1-3; the D is unclear. There are 16 residues in the CDR3. The V end was cut by 5 bases, the J end by 0 bases, with 14 bases between. Germline V gene lookup returns CDR1 ENHRY and CDR2 SYGVKD.

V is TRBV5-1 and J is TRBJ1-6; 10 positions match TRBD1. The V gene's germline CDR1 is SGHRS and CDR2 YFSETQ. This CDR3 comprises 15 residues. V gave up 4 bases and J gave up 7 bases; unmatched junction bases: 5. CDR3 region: CASSTGTGENSPLHF. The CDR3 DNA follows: TGCGCCAGCAGCACCGGGACAGGGGAAAATTCACCCCTCCACTTT.

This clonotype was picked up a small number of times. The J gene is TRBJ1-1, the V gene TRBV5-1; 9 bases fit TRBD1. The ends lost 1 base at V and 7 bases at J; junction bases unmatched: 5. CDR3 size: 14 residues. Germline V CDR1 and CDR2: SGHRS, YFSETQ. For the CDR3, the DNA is TGCGCCAGCAGCTTGCTACAGGGGGCGGGTGAAGCTTTCTTT. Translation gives CASSLLQGAGEAFF.

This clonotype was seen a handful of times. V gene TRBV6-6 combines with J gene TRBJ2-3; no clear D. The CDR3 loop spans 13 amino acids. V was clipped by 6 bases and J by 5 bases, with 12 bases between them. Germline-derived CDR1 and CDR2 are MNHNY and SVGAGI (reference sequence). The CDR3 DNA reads TGTGCCAGCAGCCAAAACCAAGGAGATACGCAGTATTTT. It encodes CASSQNQGDTQYF.

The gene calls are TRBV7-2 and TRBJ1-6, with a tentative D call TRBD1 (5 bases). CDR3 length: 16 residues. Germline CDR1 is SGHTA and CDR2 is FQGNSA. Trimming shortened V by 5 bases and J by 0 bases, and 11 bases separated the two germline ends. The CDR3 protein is CASSQGVGSYNSPLHF. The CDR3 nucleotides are TGTGCCAGCAGCCAAGGGGTGGGCTCCTATAATTCACCCCTCCACTTT.

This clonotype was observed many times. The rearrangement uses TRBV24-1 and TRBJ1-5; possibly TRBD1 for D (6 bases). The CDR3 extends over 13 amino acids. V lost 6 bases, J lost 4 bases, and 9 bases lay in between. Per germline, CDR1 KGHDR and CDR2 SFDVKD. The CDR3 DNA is TGTGCCACCAGTACGACAGGTAATCAGCCCCAGCATTTT. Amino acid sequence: CATSTTGNQPQHF.

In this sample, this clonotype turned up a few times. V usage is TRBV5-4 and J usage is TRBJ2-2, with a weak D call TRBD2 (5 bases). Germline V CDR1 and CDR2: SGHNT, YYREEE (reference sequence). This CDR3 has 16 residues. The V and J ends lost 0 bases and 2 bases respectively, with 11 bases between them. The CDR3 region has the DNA TGTGCCAGCAGCTTGGATGCTAGCACCAACACCGGGGAGCTGTTTTTT. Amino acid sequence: CASSLDASTNTGELFF.

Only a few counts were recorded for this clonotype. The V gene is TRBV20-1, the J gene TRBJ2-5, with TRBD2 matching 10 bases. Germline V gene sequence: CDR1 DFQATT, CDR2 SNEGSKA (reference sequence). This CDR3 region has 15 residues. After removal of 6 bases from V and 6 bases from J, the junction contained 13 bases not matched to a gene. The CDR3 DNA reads TGCAGTGCCTGGGGGCTAGCGGGAGACCCGAAGACCCAGTACTTC. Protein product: CSAWGLAGDPKTQYF.

The CDR3 DNA sequence: TGTGCCAGCAGCCTTGGACAGCCGGGACTAGCTTCCGCCTACGAGCAGTACGTC. It codes for CASSLGQPGLASAYEQYV. V gene TRBV21-1 combines with J gene TRBJ2-7; whether TRBD2, the table's D call, matches the DNA was not checked. TRBV21-1 is shown as a pseudogene. The CDR3 has 18 amino acids.

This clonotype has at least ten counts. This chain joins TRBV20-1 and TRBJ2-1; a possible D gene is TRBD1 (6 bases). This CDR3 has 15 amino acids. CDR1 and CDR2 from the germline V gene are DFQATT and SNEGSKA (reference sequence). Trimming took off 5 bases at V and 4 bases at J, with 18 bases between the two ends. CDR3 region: CSADPSRGAYNEQFF. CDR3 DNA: TGCAGTGCTGACCCCTCCAGGGGCGCATACAATGAGCAGTTCTTC.

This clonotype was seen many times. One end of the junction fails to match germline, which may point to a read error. CDR3 region: CASSNSRVSFYNEQFF. The CDR3, as DNA: TGTGCCAGCAGTAACTCTCGGGTTTCATTCTACAATGAGCAGTTCTTC. The chain joins TRBV6-5 to TRBJ2-1; D gene ambiguous. Germline V gene lookup returns CDR1 MNHEY and CDR2 SVGAGI. This CDR3 has 16 amino acids.

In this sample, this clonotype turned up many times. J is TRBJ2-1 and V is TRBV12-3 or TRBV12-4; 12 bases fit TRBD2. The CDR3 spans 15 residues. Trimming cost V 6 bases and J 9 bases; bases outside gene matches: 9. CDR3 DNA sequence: TGTGCCAGCAGGACCGGGACTAGCGGGTCGGGTGAGCAGTTCTTC. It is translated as CASRTGTSGSGEQFF.

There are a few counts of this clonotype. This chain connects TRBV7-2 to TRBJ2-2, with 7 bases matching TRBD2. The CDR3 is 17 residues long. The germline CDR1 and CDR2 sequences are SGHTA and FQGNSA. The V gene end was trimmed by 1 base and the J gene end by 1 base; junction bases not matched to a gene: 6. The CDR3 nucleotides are TGTGCCAGCAGCTTAGGCGCTAGCGGATTGAACACCGGGGAGCTGTTTTTT. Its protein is CASSLGASGLNTGELFF.

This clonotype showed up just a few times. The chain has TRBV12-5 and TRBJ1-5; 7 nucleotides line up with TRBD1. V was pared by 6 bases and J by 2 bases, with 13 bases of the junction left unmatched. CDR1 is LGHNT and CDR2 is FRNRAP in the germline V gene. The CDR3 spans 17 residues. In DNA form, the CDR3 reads TGTGCTAGTGGACGCGACAGGGATCGTTTTGGCAATCAGCCCCAGCATTTT. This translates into CASGRDRDRFGNQPQHF.

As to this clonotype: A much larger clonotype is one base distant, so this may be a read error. This CDR3 is CSVAPTMGQPHHF. DNA of the CDR3: TGCAGCGTTGCTCCGACGATGGGTCAGCCCCATCATTTT. The rearrangement uses TRBV29-1 and TRBJ1-5; D is uncertain. This CDR3 spans 13 amino acids. The germline V gene encodes CDR1 SQVTM and CDR2 ANQGSEA. Together with reference TRBV29-1 and TRBJ1-5, the CDR3 gives the full variable domain: SAVISQKPSRDICQRGTSLTIQCQVDSQVTMMFWYRQQPGQSLTLIATANQGSEATYESGFVIDKFPISRPNLTFSTLTVSNMSPEDSSIYLCSVAPTMGQPHHFGDGTRLSIL.